The 21 T cell receptor beta chains below were found in one sample sequenced in a study of blood T cell repertoires in COVID-19. Profiling relied on immunoSEQ multiplex PCR, and the TCRdb table lists in-frame clones only, not all of them. The table has fewer than 200,000 clones, 81% seen once. The sample comprised peripheral blood. These receptors were obtained from a woman over 75 with COVID-19, enrolled during active disease.

This chain uses TRBV6-1 with TRBJ1-4; D unclear. The CDR3 is 13 amino acids. Germline V gene lookup returns CDR1 MNHNS and CDR2 SASEGT. Written as DNA, the CDR3 is TGTGCAGCCACCCGGGGAGTTGGTGAAAAACTGTTTTTT. It yields the protein CAATRGVGEKLFF.

The chain uses TRBV28 and TRBJ1-1; 7 bases agree with TRBD1. V lost 8 bases and J lost 0; bases outside the gene matches: 3. The CDR3 spans 13 residues. Germline loops: CDR1 MDHEN, CDR2 SYDVKM. The CDR3 sequence: CASSTGLNTEAFF. The CDR3 DNA follows: TGTGCCAGCTCGACAGGGTTGAACACTGAAGCTTTCTTT.

The chain joins TRBV7-3 to TRBJ1-1; no clear D gene. This CDR3 contains 13 residues. Trimming removed 4 bases from V and 1 base from J, with 7 bases in between. From germline, CDR1 is SGHTA and CDR2 FQGTGA. CDR3 nucleotides: TGTGCCAGCAGCTGGGCTGGGAACACTGAAGCTTTCTTT. It yields the protein CASSWAGNTEAFF.

This clone was observed a single time. The V call is TRBV6-5, the J call TRBJ2-1; a possible D gene is TRBD1 (5 bases). Trimming shortened V by 6 bases and J by 10 bases, and 13 bases separated the two germline ends. The CDR3 is made up of 12 amino acids. Germline CDR1 and CDR2: MNHEY and SVGAGI. The CDR3 bases are TGTGCCAGCAGCGCTTTGGGGCTCGAGCAGTTCTTC. It is translated as CASSALGLEQFF.

This clone was observed a single time. The chain couples TRBV27 to TRBJ2-2; maybe TRBD2 (5 bases). The CDR3 consists of 19 residues. The germline V and J ends were trimmed by 7 bases and 0 bases, with 24 bases remaining between them. Germline lookup yields CDR1 MNHEY and CDR2 SMNVEV (reference sequence). The CDR3 nucleotides are TGTGCCAGCACCCGACGAGGGTTGGGCCACCACACGAACACCGGGGAGCTGTTTTTT. Amino acids: CASTRRGLGHHTNTGELFF.

In its sample, this clone was seen once. The chain combines TRBV5-1 with TRBJ2-1; the match to TRBD2 covers 8 bases. Germline V gene data show CDR1 as SGHRS and CDR2 as YFSETQ. This CDR3 has 16 amino acids. With V trimmed by 3 bases and J by 7 bases, 12 bases remained unmatched. The CDR3 spells CASSSLSSGGINEQFF. The CDR3 DNA reads as TGCGCCAGCAGCTCCCTCTCCAGCGGGGGAATAAATGAGCAGTTCTTC. The full variable domain, in which reference TRBV5-1 and TRBJ2-1 provide the parts outside the CDR3, is KAGVTQTPRYLIKTRGQQVTLSCSPISGHRSVSWYQQTPGQGLQFLFEYFSETQRNKGNFPGRFSGRQFSNSRSEMNVSTLELGDSALYLCASSSLSSGGINEQFFGPGTRLTVL.

V is TRBV6-2 or TRBV6-3 and J is TRBJ2-2; D not certain. The CDR3 totals 13 residues. V was cut by 1 base and J by 7 bases, with 7 bases left in between. Looked up from germline, CDR1 is MNHEY and CDR2 is SVGEGT. The CDR3 region is CASSYWPVGELFF. CDR3 in DNA: TGTGCCAGCAGTTACTGGCCAGTCGGGGAGCTGTTTTTT.

This clone was seen a single time. This chain links TRBV7-2 with TRBJ2-1, with D possibly being TRBD2 (6 bases). Germline values: CDR1 SGHTA, CDR2 FQGNSA. CDR3 size: 16 residues. Trimming pared 1 base from V and 1 base from J, leaving 11 bases between. The CDR3 nucleotides are TGTGCCAGCAGCTTAGTCCCCGGGACTTCCTACAATGAGCAGTTCTTC. Amino acid sequence: CASSLVPGTSYNEQFF.

The V call is TRBV6-5, the J call TRBJ1-1; D gene uncertain. The germline CDR1 and CDR2 sequences are MNHEY and SVGAGI. The CDR3 is made up of 13 amino acids. With 3 bases removed from V and 4 bases from J, the gap between germline ends came to 9 bases. CDR3 DNA: TGTGCCAGCAGTTATCACCGCGCCACTGAAGCTTTCTTT. It yields the protein CASSYHRATEAFF.

CDR3 in amino acids: CASRGTGGIGYTF. CDR3 nucleotides: TGTGCCAGCAGGGGGACAGGGGGAATTGGCTACACCTTC. The chain employs TRBV2 and TRBJ1-2; 11 positions agree with TRBD1. This CDR3 is built from 13 residues. Trimming removed 6 bases from V and 7 bases from J; junction bases left unmatched: 4. From germline, CDR1 is SNHLY and CDR2 FYNNEI.

CDR3 loop: CASSLINEQFF. CDR3 in DNA: TGTGCCAGCAGTTTAATTAATGAGCAGTTCTTC. This rearrangement joins TRBV6-5 to TRBJ2-1, with D unclear. Germline lookup yields CDR1 MNHEY and CDR2 SVGAGI. The CDR3 spans 11 residues. V dropped 4 bases and J dropped 7 bases, with 5 bases sitting between them.

CDR3 residues: CASSITGMRTDTQYF. Here the CDR3 DNA reads TGTGCCAGTAGTATCACAGGGATGCGGACAGATACGCAGTATTTT. The rearrangement links TRBV19 to TRBJ2-3; maybe TRBD1 (6 bases). The CDR3 is made up of 15 amino acids. V gave up 3 bases and J gave up 3 bases, with 13 bases separating them. The germline gives CDR1 LNHDA, CDR2 SQIVND (reference sequence).

This rearrangement joins TRBV5-1 to TRBJ1-2; TRBD1 aligns across 10 bases. With V trimmed by 3 bases and J by 4 bases, 6 bases remained unmatched. Germline V lookup: CDR1 SGHRS, CDR2 YFSETQ. There are 15 residues in the CDR3. This CDR3 reads CASSSGQGISYGYTF. In DNA form, the CDR3 reads TGCGCCAGCAGCTCGGGACAGGGGATATCCTATGGCTACACCTTC. The complete variable domain, with remaining parts taken from reference TRBV5-1 and TRBJ1-2, reads KAGVTQTPRYLIKTRGQQVTLSCSPISGHRSVSWYQQTPGQGLQFLFEYFSETQRNKGNFPGRFSGRQFSNSRSEMNVSTLELGDSALYLCASSSGQGISYGYTFGSGTRLTVV.

The chain has TRBV27 and TRBJ2-1, with 7 bases fitting TRBD1. Germline V gives CDR1 MNHEY, CDR2 SMNVEV (reference sequence). The CDR3 is made up of 17 amino acids. Trimming at V came to 1 base and at J to 9 bases, leaving 15 bases not matched to a gene. In nucleotides, the CDR3 is TGTGCCAGCAGTTTATACTTTACAGGGGTTTCGGCTCTTGAGCAGTTCTTC. This translates into CASSLYFTGVSALEQFF.

This rearrangement joins TRBV7-2 to TRBJ1-6; D not resolved. V lost 8 bases and J lost 10, with 18 bases in between. Germline lookup yields CDR1 SGHTA and CDR2 FQGNSA. The CDR3 has 14 amino acids. CDR3 sequence reads: CASGVGTRRSPLHF. In DNA, the CDR3 is TGTGCCAGCGGCGTGGGCACAAGAAGATCACCCCTCCACTTT.

Only a few counts were recorded for this clone. The V gene is TRBV19, the J gene TRBJ2-7, with a weak D call TRBD1 (6 bases). Trimming cost V 6 bases and J 4 bases, with 10 bases left between them. The V gene's germline CDR1 is LNHDA and CDR2 SQIVND (reference sequence). CDR3 length: 12 amino acids. Here the CDR3 DNA reads TGTGCCAGTAGCGGACAGTTTTACGAGCAGTACTTC. Amino acids: CASSGQFYEQYF.

This chain uses TRBV7-2 with TRBJ1-2; the D gene is possibly TRBD1 (5 bases). The CDR3 totals 14 residues. Trimming cost V 6 bases and J 3 bases, with 14 bases left between them. CDR1 is SGHTA and CDR2 is FQGNSA in the germline V gene. The CDR3 DNA sequence: TGTGCCAGCAGAGCGATACAGGAGTACTATGGCTACACCTTC. Translation gives CASRAIQEYYGYTF.

The gene calls are TRBV29-1 and TRBJ2-1, with 14 bases matching TRBD2. Germline CDR1 and CDR2: SQVTM and ANQGSEA. Trimming took 0 bases from V and 0 from J; bases not matched to a gene: 7. This CDR3 has 19 amino acids. CDR3 DNA: TGCAGCGTTGAAGATCCGGGACTAGCGGGGGTTTACTCCTACAATGAGCAGTTCTTC. Residues: CSVEDPGLAGVYSYNEQFF.

This chain uses TRBV4-2 with TRBJ2-1; D uncertain. V lost 3 bases and J lost 3, with 6 bases in between. The germline gives CDR1 LGHNA, CDR2 YNFKEQ. This CDR3 comprises 13 residues. The CDR3 nucleotides are TGTGCCAGCAGCCACCGAGACTACAATGAGCAGTTCTTC. It is translated as CASSHRDYNEQFF.

The genes are TRBV19 and TRBJ1-1; 10 bases are a match to TRBD1. Germline CDR1 reads LNHDA; CDR2 reads SQIVND (reference sequence). J was trimmed by 5 bases and V by 7 bases; bases with no gene match: 10. This CDR3 region has 15 residues. The CDR3 loop reads CASTSGTGVGTEAFF. For the CDR3, the DNA is TGTGCCAGTACCTCGGGGACAGGGGTTGGGACTGAAGCTTTCTTT.

V and J are TRBV28 and TRBJ2-1; unclear D gene. Germline CDR1 reads MDHEN; CDR2 reads SYDVKM. Trimming stripped 2 bases from V and 4 bases from J, with 9 bases between. This CDR3 region has 14 residues. CDR3 nucleotide sequence: TGTGCCAGCAGTTTACAACAGCCTTACAATGAGCAGTTCTTC. Translation: CASSLQQPYNEQFF.